The T cell receptor beta chain described here comes from a study of cytomegalovirus exposure and HLA in healthy donors. Notes on the study in general: An assumption of roughly uniform sequencing depth across donors underlay the presence/absence analyses. Previous analysis showed most TCR beta V segments were productive about 90% or about 30% of the time.

This clone was detected only a few times. The antigen remains unidentified. The primer mix had 60 Vbeta and 13 Jbeta primers. Data came from immunoSEQ multiplex PCR; TCRdb stores just in-frame clones and leaves some out. The sample contains around 150,000 clones, roughly 70% of which appear only once. Germline CDR1 and CDR2: SNHLY and FYNNEI. The CDR3 is 15 amino acids. After removal of 2 bases from V and 5 bases from J, the junction contained 5 bases not matched to a gene. The chain is built from TRBV2 and TRBJ2-2; 7 bases are a match to TRBD2. The sequencing input was PBMCs. The TCR comes from a man in his forties or fifties in good health and CMV-seropositive. CDR3 amino acids: CASSEWASGTGELFF. The DNA of the CDR3 is TGTGCCAGCAGTGAATGGGCTAGCGGAACCGGGGAGCTGTTTTTT.